This TCR beta chain was retrieved from a study of PD-L1 blockade in urothelial cancer. Profiling relied on immunoSEQ multiplex PCR, and the TCRdb table lists in-frame clones only, not all of them. The sample records 60,000 or so clones, around 81% being singletons. This clone was seen only once. Time point denoted: pretreatment peripheral blood. This CDR3 spans 13 amino acids. The J segment lost 4 bases and the V segment lost 5 bases, leaving 2 bases of the junction unmatched. The germline V gene has CDR1 MNHNS and CDR2 SASEGT. Sequences were derived from PBMCs, sampled around atezolizumab (anti-PD-L1) treatment. The V and J genes are TRBV6-1 and TRBJ1-2; TRBD1 matches 9 bases. The origin of this receptor is a man in his 70s with urothelial cancer. The CDR3 spells CASSPTGGYGYTF. In nucleotides, the CDR3 is TGTGCCAGCAGTCCGACAGGGGGCTATGGCTACACCTTC.